This T cell receptor beta chain appears in the sequencing data of a study of cytomegalovirus exposure and HLA in healthy donors. Study at large: A prior study identified approximately 120 million unique TCR beta sequences from 190 million or so T cells. Broader study findings: In vitro data verified a few CMV-associated chains as specific for CMV antigens.

The PCR used 60 Vbeta and 13 Jbeta primers. The method was immunoSEQ multiplex PCR; TCRdb's version includes in-frame clones alone and lacks a portion of them. The sample contains roughly 160,000 clones, roughly 76% of which appear only once. In regard to this clone: Its matching antigen is unknown.

The germline gives CDR1 SGHRS, CDR2 YFSETQ. The CDR3 sequence is 15 residues long. V lost 5 bases to trimming and J lost 2 bases, with 13 bases between them. Sample: PBMCs. This receptor was identified in a woman aged 45 to 65 in good health and CMV-seronegative. This chain joins TRBV5-1 and TRBJ2-2, with D possibly TRBD2 on 6 matching bases. CDR3: CASSRTNLNTGELFF. Here the CDR3 DNA reads TGCGCCAGCAGTCGGACTAACCTAAACACCGGGGAGCTGTTTTTT.